What follows are 18 T cell receptor beta chains derived from one specimen sequenced in a study of vaccination and CD4 T cells after COVID-19. Treatment described: approximately nine-day PBMC culture with coronavirus spike peptide pools or control peptides (ViraFEST assay). The antigens of these receptors remain unknown. Sequencing of the DNA from cultured CD4+ T cells was carried out with the Oncomine TCR Beta short-read assay. TCRdb passed the PCR reads through MiXCR, listing each CDR3 protein once. Altogether about 17,000 distinct CDR3 sequences are present, about 63% being singletons, with the ten largest covering 11%. The sequenced material came from CD4+ T cells from blood, cultured in vitro. The origin of the receptors is a human donor who had recovered from COVID-19.

The V gene is TRBV15, the J gene TRBJ1-6, with 7 bases lining up with TRBD1. The V and J ends lost 3 bases and 4 bases, in that order; junction bases with no gene match: 3. The CDR3 totals 15 residues. Germline assignment: CDR1 LNHNV and CDR2 YYDKDF (reference sequence). CDR3 nucleotide sequence: TGTGCCACCAGCAGCGGGACAGCATATAATTCACCCCTCCACTTT. Encoded protein: CATSSGTAYNSPLHF.

A few counts support this clonotype. The chain recombines TRBV20-1 with TRBJ2-5; D is possibly TRBD1 (6 bases). CDR3 length: 14 residues. With 5 bases removed from V and 2 bases from J, the gap between germline ends came to 15 bases. CDR1 is DFQATT and CDR2 is SNEGSKA in the germline V gene (reference sequence). CDR3: CSAQGTTNQETQYF. The CDR3 nucleotides read TGCAGTGCTCAGGGGACCACGAATCAAGAGACCCAGTACTTC.

This clonotype has only one observation. The chain carries TRBV20-1 and TRBJ1-4, with 7 positions matching TRBD1. Germline CDR1 is DFQATT and CDR2 is SNEGSKA (reference sequence). The V gene end was trimmed by 5 bases and the J gene end by 7 bases; junction bases not matched to a gene: 7. This CDR3 has 13 residues. CDR3 loop: CSALDRAGEKLFF. The CDR3 region has the DNA TGCAGTGCTTTAGACAGGGCGGGTGAAAAACTGTTTTTT.

The rearrangement links TRBV2 to TRBJ2-6; tentatively, D is TRBD1 or TRBD2 (7 bases each). The CDR3 length is 18 residues. V dropped 2 bases and J dropped 2 bases, with 16 bases sitting between them. Germline lookup yields CDR1 SNHLY and CDR2 FYNNEI. CDR3 sequence reads: CASSESGRGRAGANVLTF. Written as DNA, the CDR3 is TGTGCCAGCAGTGAATCGGGGAGGGGGCGGGCTGGGGCCAACGTCCTGACTTTC.

The chain recombines TRBV11-3 with TRBJ2-5; 7 bases are shared with TRBD2. After removal of 5 bases from V and 1 base from J, the junction contained 7 bases not matched to a gene. The CDR3 has 15 residues. Germline V gene sequence: CDR1 SGHNT, CDR2 YENEEA. The CDR3 region is CASSRDYWAQETQYF. The CDR3 bases are TGTGCCAGCAGCCGGGACTACTGGGCCCAAGAGACCCAGTACTTC.

CDR3 sequence (DNA): TGTGCCACCAGCAGAGATGGCTCCGGGGGGCGGGAGGAAAAACTGTTTTTT. Amino acids: CATSRDGSGGREEKLFF. The chain employs TRBV15 and TRBJ1-4; a weak D match, TRBD1 (6 bases). Germline CDR1 LNHNV, CDR2 YYDKDF (reference sequence). The ends were cut back, 0 bases at V and 8 bases at J, with 19 bases in the middle. This CDR3 has 17 amino acids.

The V gene is TRBV20-1, the J gene TRBJ2-7; D gene unclear. Germline CDR1 reads DFQATT; CDR2 reads SNEGSKA (reference sequence). The CDR3 is 13 amino acids. V gave up 3 bases and J gave up 0 bases, with 9 bases separating them. The CDR3 reads CSARKVHSYEQYF. The CDR3 DNA sequence: TGCAGTGCTAGGAAGGTGCACTCCTACGAGCAGTACTTC.

The chain joins TRBV10-3 to TRBJ2-3; D remains ambiguous. V was shortened by 4 bases and J by 3 bases, with 11 bases between the two germline ends. The CDR3 runs 14 residues. CDR1 is ENHRY and CDR2 is SYGVKD in the germline V gene. Written as DNA, the CDR3 is TGTGCCATCAGTGCTCGGGTGGTGACAGATACGCAGTATTTT. It specifies CAISARVVTDTQYF.

V is TRBV6-1 and J is TRBJ2-5, with 8 positions matching TRBD2. V lost 8 bases, J lost 5 bases, and 10 bases stayed unmatched. Germline V gene data show CDR1 as MNHNS and CDR2 as SASEGT. The CDR3 runs to 14 residues. This CDR3 reads CASGEAGVGETQYF. CDR3 DNA sequence: TGTGCCAGCGGGGAAGCGGGAGTGGGCGAGACCCAGTACTTC.

The rearrangement uses TRBV21-1 and TRBJ2-7; the D segment call TRBD1 is taken from the table without a DNA check. TRBV21-1 is described as a pseudogene. This CDR3 is built from 14 residues. The CDR3 is CASSAPEDTYEQYF. DNA for the CDR3: TGTGCCAGCAGCGCCCCGGAGGACACCTACGAGCAGTACTTC.

The chain is built from TRBV2 and TRBJ2-7; 11 nucleotides line up with TRBD1. In germline, CDR1 is SNHLY, CDR2 FYNNEI. The CDR3 has 13 residues. V lost 6 bases to trimming and J lost 9 bases; unmatched junction nucleotides: 7. CDR3: CASRRTGGEGQYF. In nucleotides, the CDR3 is TGTGCCAGCAGACGGACAGGGGGCGAGGGGCAGTACTTC.

The chain carries TRBV20-1 and TRBJ1-1; D remains ambiguous. Germline assignment: CDR1 DFQATT and CDR2 SNEGSKA (reference sequence). The CDR3 runs to 14 residues. Trimming took off 0 bases at V and 0 bases at J, with 8 bases between the two ends. The CDR3 region has the DNA TGCAGTGCTAGAGATCGGCGTATGAACACTGAAGCTTTCTTT. It is translated as CSARDRRMNTEAFF.

In this sample, this clonotype turned up a few times. This chain connects TRBV2 to TRBJ2-5; D is perhaps TRBD2 (5 bases). CDR3 length equals 12 residues. Germline V CDR1 and CDR2: SNHLY, FYNNEI. V was pared by 7 bases and J by 4 bases, with 10 bases between. For the CDR3, the DNA is TGTGCCAGCATGGGCCGGGGAGAGACCCAGTACTTC. It encodes CASMGRGETQYF.

The CDR3 here is CASSPDGNTEAFF. The CDR3 coding sequence is TGTGCCAGCTCACCGGACGGGAACACTGAAGCTTTCTTT. The chain uses TRBV18 and TRBJ1-1, with D unresolved. CDR3 size: 13 residues. The V end was cut by 3 bases, the J end by 1 base, with 6 bases between. The germline V gene has CDR1 KGHSH and CDR2 LQKENI.

The rearrangement uses TRBV24-1 and TRBJ2-3; possible D gene TRBD2, 5 bases. Germline CDR1 KGHDR, CDR2 SFDVKD. This CDR3 is built from 15 residues. The V gene lost 3 bases and the J gene lost 0 bases, with 9 bases spanning the gap. The CDR3 reads CATSDRTVSTDTQYF. The CDR3, as DNA: TGTGCCACCAGTGATCGGACTGTTAGCACAGATACGCAGTATTTT.

J is TRBJ1-2 and V is TRBV10-3; D ambiguous. Germline V CDR1 and CDR2: ENHRY, SYGVKD. There are 15 residues in the CDR3. V gave up 0 bases and J gave up 8 bases, with 16 bases separating them. CDR3 in amino acids: CAISESRVQPGGYTF. CDR3 DNA: TGTGCCATCAGTGAGTCGAGGGTCCAGCCGGGGGGCTACACCTTC.

This clonotype was counted a few times. V and J are TRBV20-1 and TRBJ2-5, with D perhaps matching TRBD1 or TRBD2 (5 bases each). The length of the CDR3 is 15 residues. Germline CDR1 DFQATT, CDR2 SNEGSKA (reference sequence). V was trimmed by 3 bases and J by 0 bases, leaving 14 bases between them. This CDR3 reads CSARSTRDDQETQYF. CDR3 DNA: TGCAGTGCTAGGTCGACCCGGGACGACCAAGAGACCCAGTACTTC.

V and J are TRBV6-5 and TRBJ2-3; D perhaps matches TRBD2 (6 bases). Trimming cost V 3 bases and J 1 base, with 8 bases left between them. Germline V CDR1 and CDR2: MNHEY, SVGAGI. CDR3 length equals 14 residues. Here the CDR3 DNA reads TGTGCCAGCAGTTATAGCGGTCGCACAGATACGCAGTATTTT. Amino acid sequence: CASSYSGRTDTQYF.